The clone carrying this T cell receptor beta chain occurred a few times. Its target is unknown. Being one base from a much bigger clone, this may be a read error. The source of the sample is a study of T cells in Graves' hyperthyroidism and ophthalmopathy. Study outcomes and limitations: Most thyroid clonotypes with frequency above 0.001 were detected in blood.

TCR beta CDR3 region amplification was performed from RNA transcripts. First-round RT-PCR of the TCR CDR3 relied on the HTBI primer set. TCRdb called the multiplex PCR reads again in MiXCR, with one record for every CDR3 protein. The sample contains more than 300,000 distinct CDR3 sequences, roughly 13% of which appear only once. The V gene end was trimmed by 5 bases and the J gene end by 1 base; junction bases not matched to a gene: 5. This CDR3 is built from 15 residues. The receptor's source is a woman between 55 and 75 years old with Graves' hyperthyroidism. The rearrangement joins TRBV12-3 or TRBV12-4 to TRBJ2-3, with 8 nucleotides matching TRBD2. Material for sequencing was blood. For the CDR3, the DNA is TGTGCCAGCAGTATTGACGGGAGGGGCACAGATACGCAGTATTTT. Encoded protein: CASSIDGRGTDTQYF.